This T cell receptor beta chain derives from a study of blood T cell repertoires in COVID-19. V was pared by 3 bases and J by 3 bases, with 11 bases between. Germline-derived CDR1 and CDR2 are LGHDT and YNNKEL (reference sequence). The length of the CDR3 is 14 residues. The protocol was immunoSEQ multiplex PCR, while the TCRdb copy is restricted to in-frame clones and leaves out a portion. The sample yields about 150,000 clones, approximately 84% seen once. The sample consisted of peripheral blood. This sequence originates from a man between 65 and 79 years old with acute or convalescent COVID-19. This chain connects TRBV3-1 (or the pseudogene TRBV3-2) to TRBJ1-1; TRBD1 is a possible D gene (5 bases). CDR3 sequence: CASSHMLGDTEAFF. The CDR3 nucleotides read TGTGCCAGCAGCCATATGTTAGGGGACACTGAAGCTTTCTTT.